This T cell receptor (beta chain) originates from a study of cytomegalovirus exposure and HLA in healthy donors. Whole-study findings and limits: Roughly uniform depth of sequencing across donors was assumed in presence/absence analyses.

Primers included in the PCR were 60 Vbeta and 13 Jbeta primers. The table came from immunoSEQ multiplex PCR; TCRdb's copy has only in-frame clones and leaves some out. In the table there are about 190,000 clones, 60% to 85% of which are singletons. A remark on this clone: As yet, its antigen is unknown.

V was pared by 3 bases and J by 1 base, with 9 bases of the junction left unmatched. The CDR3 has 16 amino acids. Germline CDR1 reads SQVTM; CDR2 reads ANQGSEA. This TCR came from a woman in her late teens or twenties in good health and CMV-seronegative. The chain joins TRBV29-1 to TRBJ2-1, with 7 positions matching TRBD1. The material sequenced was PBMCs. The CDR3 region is CSVDKGMGQSYNEQFF. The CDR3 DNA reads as TGCAGCGTTGATAAGGGGATGGGACAGTCCTACAATGAGCAGTTCTTC.